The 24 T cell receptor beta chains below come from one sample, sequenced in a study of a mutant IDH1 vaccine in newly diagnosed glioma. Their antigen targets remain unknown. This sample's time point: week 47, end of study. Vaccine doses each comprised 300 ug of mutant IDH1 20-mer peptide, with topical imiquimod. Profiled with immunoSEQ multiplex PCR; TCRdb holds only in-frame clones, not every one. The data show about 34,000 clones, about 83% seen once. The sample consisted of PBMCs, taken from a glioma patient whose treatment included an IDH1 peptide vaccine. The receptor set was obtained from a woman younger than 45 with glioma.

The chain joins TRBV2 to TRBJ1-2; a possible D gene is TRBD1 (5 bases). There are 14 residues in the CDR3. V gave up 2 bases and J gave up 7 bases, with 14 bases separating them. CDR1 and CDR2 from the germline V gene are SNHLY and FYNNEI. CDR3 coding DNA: TGTGCCAGCAGTGAATGGGTTGGGGGGACTGGCTACACCTTC. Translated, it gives CASSEWVGGTGYTF.

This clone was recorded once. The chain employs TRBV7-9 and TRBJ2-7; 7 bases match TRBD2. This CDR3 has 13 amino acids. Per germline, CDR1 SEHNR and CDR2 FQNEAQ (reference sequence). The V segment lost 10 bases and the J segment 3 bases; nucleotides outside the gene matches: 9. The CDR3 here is CAIGASGLYEQYF. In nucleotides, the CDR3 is TGTGCCATAGGAGCTAGCGGCCTCTACGAGCAGTACTTC.

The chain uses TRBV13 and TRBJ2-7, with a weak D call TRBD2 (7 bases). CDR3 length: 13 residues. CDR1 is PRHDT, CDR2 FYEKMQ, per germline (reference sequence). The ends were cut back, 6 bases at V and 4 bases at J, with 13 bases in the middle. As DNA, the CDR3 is TGTGCCAGCAGGGGGAGGGGGAAGTACGAGCAGTACTTC. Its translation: CASRGRGKYEQYF.

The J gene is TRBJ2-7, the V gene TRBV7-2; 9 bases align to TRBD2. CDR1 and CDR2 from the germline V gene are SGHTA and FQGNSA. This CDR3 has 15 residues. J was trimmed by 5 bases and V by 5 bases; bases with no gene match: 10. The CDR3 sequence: CASSDGTAGGHEQYF. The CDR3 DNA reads TGTGCCAGCAGCGACGGGACCGCGGGGGGGCACGAGCAGTACTTC.

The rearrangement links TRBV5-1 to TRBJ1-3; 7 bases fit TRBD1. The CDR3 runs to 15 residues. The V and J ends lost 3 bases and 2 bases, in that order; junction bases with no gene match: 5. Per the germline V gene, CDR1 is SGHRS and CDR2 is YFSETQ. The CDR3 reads CASSSGGFTGNTIYF. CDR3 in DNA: TGCGCCAGCAGCTCAGGGGGTTTCACTGGAAACACCATATATTTT.

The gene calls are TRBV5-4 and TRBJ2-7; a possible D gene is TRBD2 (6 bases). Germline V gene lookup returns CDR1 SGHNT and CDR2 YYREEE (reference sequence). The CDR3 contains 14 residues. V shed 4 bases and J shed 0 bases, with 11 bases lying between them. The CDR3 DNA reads TGTGCCAGCAGCGTAGACGGGAGCTCCTACGAGCAGTACTTC. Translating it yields CASSVDGSSYEQYF.

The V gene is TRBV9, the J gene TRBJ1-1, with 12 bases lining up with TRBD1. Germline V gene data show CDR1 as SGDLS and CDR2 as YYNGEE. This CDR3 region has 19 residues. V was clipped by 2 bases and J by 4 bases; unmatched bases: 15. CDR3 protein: CASSVIGTGTGGGGTEAFF. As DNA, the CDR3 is TGTGCCAGCAGCGTCATCGGGACCGGGACAGGGGGCGGTGGCACTGAAGCTTTCTTT.

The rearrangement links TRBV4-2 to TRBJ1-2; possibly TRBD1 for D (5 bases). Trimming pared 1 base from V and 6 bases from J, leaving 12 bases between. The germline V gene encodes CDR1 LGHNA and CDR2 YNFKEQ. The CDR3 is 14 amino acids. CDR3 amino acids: CASSQVLEGHGYTF. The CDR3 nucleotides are TGTGCCAGCAGCCAAGTCCTGGAGGGGCATGGCTACACCTTC.

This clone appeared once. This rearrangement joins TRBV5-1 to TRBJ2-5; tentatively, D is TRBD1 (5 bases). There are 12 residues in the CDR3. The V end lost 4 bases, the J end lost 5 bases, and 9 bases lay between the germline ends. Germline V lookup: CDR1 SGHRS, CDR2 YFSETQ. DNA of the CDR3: TGCGCCAGCAGCGCAGGGTACGAGACCCAGTACTTC. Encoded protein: CASSAGYETQYF. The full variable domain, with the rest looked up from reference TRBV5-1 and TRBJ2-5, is KAGVTQTPRYLIKTRGQQVTLSCSPISGHRSVSWYQQTPGQGLQFLFEYFSETQRNKGNFPGRFSGRQFSNSRSEMNVSTLELGDSALYLCASSAGYETQYFGPGTRLLVL.

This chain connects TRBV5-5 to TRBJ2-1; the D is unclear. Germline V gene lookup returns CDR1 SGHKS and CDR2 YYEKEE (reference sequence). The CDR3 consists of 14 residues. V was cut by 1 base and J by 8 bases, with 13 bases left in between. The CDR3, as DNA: TGTGCCAGCAGCTTGATTGTGCAGGTTCATGAGCAGTTCTTC. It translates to CASSLIVQVHEQFF.

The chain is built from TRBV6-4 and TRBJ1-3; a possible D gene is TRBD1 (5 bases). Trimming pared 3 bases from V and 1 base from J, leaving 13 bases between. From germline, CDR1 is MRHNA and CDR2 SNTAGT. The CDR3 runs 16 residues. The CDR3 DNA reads TGTGCCAGCAGTGATGGGGGGGGAGGGTCTGGAAACACCATATATTTT. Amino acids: CASSDGGGGSGNTIYF.

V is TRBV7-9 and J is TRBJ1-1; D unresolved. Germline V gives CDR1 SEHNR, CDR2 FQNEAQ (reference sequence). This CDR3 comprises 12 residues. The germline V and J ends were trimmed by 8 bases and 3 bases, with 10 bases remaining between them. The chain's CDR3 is CASSVIDTEAFF. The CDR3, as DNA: TGTGCCAGCTCCGTTATCGACACTGAAGCTTTCTTT. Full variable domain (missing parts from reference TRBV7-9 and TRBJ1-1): DTGVSQNPRHKITKRGQNVTFRCDPISEHNRLYWYRQTLGQGPEFLTYFQNEAQLEKSRLLSDRFSAERPKGSFSTLEIQRTEQGDSAMYLCASSVIDTEAFFGQGTRLTVV.

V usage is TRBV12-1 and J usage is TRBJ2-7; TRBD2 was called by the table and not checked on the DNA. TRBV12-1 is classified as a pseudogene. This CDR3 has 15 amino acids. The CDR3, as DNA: TGTGCCAATTCCGATCGACAGCGACTAGTCTACGAGCAGTACTTC. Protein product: CANSDRQRLVYEQYF.

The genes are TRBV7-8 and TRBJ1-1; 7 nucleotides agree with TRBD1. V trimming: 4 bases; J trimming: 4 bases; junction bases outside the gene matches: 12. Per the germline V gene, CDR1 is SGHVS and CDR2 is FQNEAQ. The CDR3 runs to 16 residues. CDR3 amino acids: CASSSGQVRWATEAFF. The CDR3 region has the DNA TGTGCCAGCAGCTCAGGACAGGTACGATGGGCCACTGAAGCTTTCTTT.

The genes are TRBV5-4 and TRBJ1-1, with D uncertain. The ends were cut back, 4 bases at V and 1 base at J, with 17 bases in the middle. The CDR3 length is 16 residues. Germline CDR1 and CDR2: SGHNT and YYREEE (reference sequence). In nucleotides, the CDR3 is TGTGCCAGCAGCCCTATGCAGTTGACCCAGAACACTGAAGCTTTCTTT. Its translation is CASSPMQLTQNTEAFF.

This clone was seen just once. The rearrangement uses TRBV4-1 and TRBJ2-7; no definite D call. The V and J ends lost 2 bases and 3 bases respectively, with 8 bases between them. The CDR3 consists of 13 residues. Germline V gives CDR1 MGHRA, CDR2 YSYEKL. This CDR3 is CASSQQTSYEQYF. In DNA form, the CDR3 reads TGCGCCAGCAGCCAACAGACAAGCTACGAGCAGTACTTC.

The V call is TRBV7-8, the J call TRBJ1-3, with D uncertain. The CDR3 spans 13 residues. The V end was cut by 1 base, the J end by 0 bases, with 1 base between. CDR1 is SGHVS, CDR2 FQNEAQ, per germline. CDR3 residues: CASSLDSGNTIYF. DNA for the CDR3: TGTGCCAGCAGCTTAGACTCTGGAAACACCATATATTTT.

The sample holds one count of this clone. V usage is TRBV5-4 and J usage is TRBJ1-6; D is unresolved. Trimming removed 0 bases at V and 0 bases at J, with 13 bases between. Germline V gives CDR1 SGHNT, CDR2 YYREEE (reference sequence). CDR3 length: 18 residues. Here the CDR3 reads CASSLEVGTNSYNSPLHF. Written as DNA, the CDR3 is TGTGCCAGCAGCTTGGAAGTCGGCACTAACTCCTATAATTCACCCCTCCACTTT.

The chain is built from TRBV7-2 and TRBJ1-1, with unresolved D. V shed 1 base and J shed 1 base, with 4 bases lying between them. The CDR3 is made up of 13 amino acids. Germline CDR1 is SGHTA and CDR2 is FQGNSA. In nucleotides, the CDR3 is TGTGCCAGCAGCTTAGTGCGGAACACTGAAGCTTTCTTT. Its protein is CASSLVRNTEAFF.

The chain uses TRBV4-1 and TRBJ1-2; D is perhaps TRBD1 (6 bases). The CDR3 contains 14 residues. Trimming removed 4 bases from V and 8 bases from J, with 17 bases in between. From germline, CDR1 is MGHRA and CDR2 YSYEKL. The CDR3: CASSRGGTGNGYTF. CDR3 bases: TGCGCCAGCAGCCGAGGCGGAACAGGGAACGGCTACACCTTC.

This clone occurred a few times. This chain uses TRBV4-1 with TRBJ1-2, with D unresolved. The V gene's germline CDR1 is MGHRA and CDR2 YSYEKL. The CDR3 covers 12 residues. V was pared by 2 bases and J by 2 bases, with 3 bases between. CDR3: CASSQSNYGYTF. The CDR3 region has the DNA TGCGCCAGCAGCCAATCAAACTATGGCTACACCTTC.

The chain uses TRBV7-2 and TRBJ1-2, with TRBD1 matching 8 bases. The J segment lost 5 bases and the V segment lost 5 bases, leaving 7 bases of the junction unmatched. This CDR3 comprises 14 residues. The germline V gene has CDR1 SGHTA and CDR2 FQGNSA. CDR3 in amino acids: CASSVRGLGYGYTF. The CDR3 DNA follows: TGTGCCAGCAGCGTCAGGGGGCTCGGGTATGGCTACACCTTC.

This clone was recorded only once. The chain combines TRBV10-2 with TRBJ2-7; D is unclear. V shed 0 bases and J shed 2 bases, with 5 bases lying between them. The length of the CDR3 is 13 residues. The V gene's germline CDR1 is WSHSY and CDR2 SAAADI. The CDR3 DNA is TGCGCCAGCAGTGAGTCAAGGACCTACGAGCAGTACTTC. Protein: CASSESRTYEQYF.

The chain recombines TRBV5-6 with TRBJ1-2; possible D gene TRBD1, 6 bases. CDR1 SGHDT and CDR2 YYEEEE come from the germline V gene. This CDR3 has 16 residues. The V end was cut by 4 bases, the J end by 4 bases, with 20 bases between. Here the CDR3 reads CASSGPSDSGLYGYTF. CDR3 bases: TGTGCCAGCAGCGGCCCGTCGGACAGCGGCCTCTATGGCTACACCTTC.